Below are 29 T cell receptor beta chains sequenced from a single sample in a study of CD8 T cells in Susac syndrome. RNA totalling roughly 0.5 to 1 ug underwent reverse transcription with random hexamers. TCRdb recomputed calls from the immunoSEQ multiplex PCR reads with MiXCR, one row per CDR3 protein. The sample includes some 150,000 distinct CDR3 sequences, 85% to 95% of them seen just once. Material for sequencing was CD4+ T cells from PBMCs. These TCRs come from a human donor with Susac syndrome.

The count of this clonotype is one. The chain is built from TRBV6-2 or TRBV6-3 and TRBJ1-1; a possible D gene is TRBD1 (5 bases). Trimming left V 4 bases short and J 3 bases short, with 6 bases between. Germline lookup yields CDR1 MNHEY and CDR2 SVGEGT. The CDR3 contains 12 residues. CDR3 protein: CASSWGYTEAFF. The CDR3 bases are TGTGCCAGCAGTTGGGGGTACACTGAAGCTTTCTTT.

V and J are TRBV7-2 and TRBJ2-1; perhaps D is TRBD1 or TRBD2 (5 bases each). This CDR3 has 14 residues. V shed 8 bases and J shed 5 bases, with 16 bases lying between them. Per the germline V gene, CDR1 is SGHTA and CDR2 is FQGNSA. This CDR3 is CASRSGLINNEQFF. For the CDR3, the DNA is TGTGCCAGCCGATCGGGGCTGATCAACAATGAGCAGTTCTTC.

This chain uses TRBV29-1 with TRBJ1-5, with a tentative D call TRBD1 (5 bases). CDR3 size: 12 residues. Germline lookup yields CDR1 SQVTM and CDR2 ANQGSEA. V was trimmed by 5 bases and J by 1 base, leaving 6 bases between them. The CDR3 is CSVRDSNQPQHF. In DNA form, the CDR3 reads TGCAGCGTTCGGGACAGCAATCAGCCCCAGCATTTT. The full variable domain, in which reference TRBV29-1 and TRBJ1-5 provide the parts outside the CDR3, is SAVISQKPSRDICQRGTSLTIQCQVDSQVTMMFWYRQQPGQSLTLIATANQGSEATYESGFVIDKFPISRPNLTFSTLTVSNMSPEDSSIYLCSVRDSNQPQHFGDGTRLSIL.

The sample holds one count of this clonotype. This sequence joins TRBV7-9 and TRBJ2-3; D unresolved. CDR3 size: 14 residues. Trimming cost V 1 base and J 4 bases, with 9 bases left between them. The V gene's germline CDR1 is SEHNR and CDR2 FQNEAQ (reference sequence). The CDR3 bases are TGTGCCAGCAGCTTAGAAACTCGTGCAGATACGCAGTATTTT. This sequence encodes CASSLETRADTQYF.

The chain recombines TRBV7-2 with TRBJ2-7; 12 bases match TRBD2. The junction had 8 bases not matched to a gene; V was cut back by 5 bases and J by 0 bases. This CDR3 comprises 17 residues. CDR1 and CDR2 (germline): SGHTA, FQGNSA. CDR3 sequence: CASSLRTSGDGSYEQYF. CDR3 bases: TGTGCCAGCAGCCTCCGGACTAGCGGGGATGGCTCCTACGAGCAGTACTTC.

The J gene is TRBJ2-7, the V gene TRBV18; no clear D gene. The CDR3 contains 11 residues. Per the germline V gene, CDR1 is KGHSH and CDR2 is LQKENI. The V and J ends lost 5 bases and 5 bases respectively, with 7 bases between them. The CDR3 DNA is TGTGCCAGCTCAGAAAAGGACGAGCAGTACTTC. It specifies CASSEKDEQYF.

The chain carries TRBV6-2 or TRBV6-3 and TRBJ2-5; unclear D gene. The germline V and J ends were trimmed by 2 bases and 4 bases, with 8 bases remaining between them. The CDR3 runs to 13 residues. CDR1 MNHEY and CDR2 SVGEGT come from the germline V gene. The CDR3 DNA sequence: TGTGCCAGCAGTTACCTTCCTAGAGAGACCCAGTACTTC. Translated: CASSYLPRETQYF.

The chain recombines TRBV29-1 with TRBJ2-7; D may be TRBD2 (6 bases). The CDR3 is 13 residues long. Germline CDR1 SQVTM, CDR2 ANQGSEA. The V and J ends lost 4 bases and 3 bases respectively, with 13 bases between them. The CDR3 DNA follows: TGCAGCGTTGTGGGGTTGACTAGCTACGAGCAGTACTTC. This codes for CSVVGLTSYEQYF.

The rearrangement links TRBV9 to TRBJ2-1; 11 nucleotides agree with TRBD2. Germline V gives CDR1 SGDLS, CDR2 YYNGEE. CDR3 length: 19 residues. After removal of 0 bases from V and 0 bases from J, the junction contained 8 bases not matched to a gene. For the CDR3, the DNA is TGTGCCAGCAGCGTAGTCCCGGGACTAGCGGCGAGCTCCTACAATGAGCAGTTCTTC. Its translation is CASSVVPGLAASSYNEQFF.

The J gene is TRBJ2-3, the V gene TRBV7-3; 9 nucleotides line up with TRBD1. The V gene's germline CDR1 is SGHTA and CDR2 FQGTGA. The CDR3 contains 15 residues. With 4 bases clipped from V and 3 bases from J, the junction kept 5 bases outside the gene matches. In DNA, the CDR3 is TGTGCCAGCAGCTCAGGGACAGGGACAACAGATACGCAGTATTTT. Its translation is CASSSGTGTTDTQYF. The variable domain in full, with the rest retrieved from reference TRBV7-3 and TRBJ2-3, is GAGVSQTPSNKVTEKGKYVELRCDPISGHTALYWYRQSLGQGPEFLIYFQGTGAADDSGLPNDRFFAVRPEGSVSTLKIQRTERGDSAVYLCASSSGTGTTDTQYFGPGTRLTVL.

The chain is built from TRBV29-1 and TRBJ1-4; TRBD1 is a possible D gene (5 bases). The CDR3 is 12 residues long. Between the trimmed V and J ends, which lost 6 bases and 8 bases, there was a span of 13 bases. Germline V gene lookup returns CDR1 SQVTM and CDR2 ANQGSEA. CDR3 protein: CSVTSSGEKLFF. CDR3 coding DNA: TGCAGCGTGACATCTTCAGGGGAAAAACTGTTTTTT. Together with reference TRBV29-1 and TRBJ1-4, the CDR3 gives the full variable domain: SAVISQKPSRDICQRGTSLTIQCQVDSQVTMMFWYRQQPGQSLTLIATANQGSEATYESGFVIDKFPISRPNLTFSTLTVSNMSPEDSSIYLCSVTSSGEKLFFGSGTQLSVL.

The chain joins TRBV3-1 to TRBJ1-2; TRBD1 agrees at 7 bases. The CDR3 is 15 amino acids. CDR1 is LGHDT and CDR2 is YNNKEL in the germline V gene (reference sequence). After removal of 0 bases from V and 1 base from J, the junction contained 2 bases not matched to a gene. CDR3 coding DNA: TGTGCCAGCAGCCAAGATCAGGGGGGTAACTATGGCTACACCTTC. This sequence encodes CASSQDQGGNYGYTF.

The rearrangement joins TRBV27 to TRBJ2-2, with D possibly matching TRBD1 (6 bases). The CDR3 runs 16 residues. CDR1 MNHEY and CDR2 SMNVEV come from the germline V gene (reference sequence). The germline V and J ends were trimmed by 4 bases and 4 bases, with 16 bases remaining between them. Here the CDR3 DNA reads TGTGCCAGCAGTTCCTCCGCAGGGGTCGCCACCGGGGAGCTGTTTTTT. Translating it yields CASSSSAGVATGELFF.

V usage is TRBV20-1 and J usage is TRBJ1-1; D unclear. This CDR3 region has 14 residues. V shed 3 bases and J shed 1 base, with 12 bases lying between them. Germline V CDR1 and CDR2: DFQATT, SNEGSKA (reference sequence). The CDR3 DNA follows: TGCAGTGCTAGGGCCGTTGTAGGGAACACTGAAGCTTTCTTT. It specifies CSARAVVGNTEAFF.

The chain uses TRBV11-2 and TRBJ2-3; 12 bases are shared with TRBD2. The CDR3 is 18 amino acids. Trimming cost V 4 bases and J 2 bases; bases outside gene matches: 10. Germline V lookup: CDR1 SGHAT, CDR2 FQNNGV. CDR3 nucleotide sequence: TGTGCCAGCAGCTCGACGGTGGGGACTAGCGGGCTCACAGATACGCAGTATTTT. It translates to CASSSTVGTSGLTDTQYF.

Comment on this clonotype: The junction differs from germline at one of its ends, possibly a read error. V and J are TRBV7-9 and TRBJ2-5, with D possibly being TRBD1 (5 bases). The CDR3 runs to 14 residues. Germline V gives CDR1 SEHNR, CDR2 FQNEAQ (reference sequence). The CDR3 sequence: CASSVAGLRETQYF. For the CDR3, the DNA is TGTGCCAGCAGCGTAGCAGGGTTACGGGAGACCCAGTACTTC.

The chain combines TRBV29-1 with TRBJ2-6; D remains ambiguous. Trimming took off 5 bases at V and 0 bases at J, with 5 bases between the two ends. The CDR3 totals 13 residues. Per germline, CDR1 SQVTM and CDR2 ANQGSEA. The CDR3 nucleotides are TGCAGCGTTTCGGTCTCTGGGGCCAACGTCCTGACTTTC. Amino acid sequence: CSVSVSGANVLTF.

The chain employs TRBV15 and TRBJ2-2; weak D call: TRBD2 (5 bases). The V gene lost 6 bases and the J gene lost 0 bases, with 11 bases spanning the gap. Germline assignment: CDR1 LNHNV and CDR2 YYDKDF (reference sequence). The CDR3 covers 15 residues. Here the CDR3 reads CATRSGGPNTGELFF. In nucleotides, the CDR3 is TGTGCCACCAGGAGCGGAGGCCCGAACACCGGGGAGCTGTTTTTT.

The chain uses TRBV27 and TRBJ2-7; D not certain. The V end was cut by 2 bases, the J end by 2 bases, with 10 bases between. CDR1 is MNHEY, CDR2 SMNVEV, per germline (reference sequence). This CDR3 region has 14 residues. CDR3 residues: CASSLVWPPYEQYF. The CDR3 nucleotides are TGTGCCAGCAGTTTAGTGTGGCCACCCTACGAGCAGTACTTC.

V is TRBV24-1 and J is TRBJ2-7; no clear D gene. Germline V gives CDR1 KGHDR, CDR2 SFDVKD. The germline V and J ends were trimmed by 5 bases and 4 bases, with 5 bases remaining between them. CDR3 size: 11 residues. CDR3: CATSGVYEQYF. The CDR3 nucleotides read TGTGCCACCAGTGGGGTTTACGAGCAGTACTTC.

The chain recombines TRBV12-3 or TRBV12-4 with TRBJ2-7; D gene uncertain. The CDR3 is 14 residues long. Trimming took off 5 bases at V and 5 bases at J, with 16 bases between the two ends. As DNA, the CDR3 is TGTGCCAGCAGTCCGGACCGACCCCCCGACGAGCAGTACTTC. Its protein product is CASSPDRPPDEQYF.

The chain couples TRBV3-1 to TRBJ2-5; 9 bases agree with TRBD2. Trimming removed 8 bases from V and 5 bases from J; junction bases left unmatched: 12. The CDR3 has 15 amino acids. From germline, CDR1 is LGHDT and CDR2 YNNKEL (reference sequence). Here the CDR3 reads CASQLTTSGGETQYF. The CDR3 DNA is TGTGCCAGCCAACTTACGACTAGCGGCGGCGAGACCCAGTACTTC.

The chain is built from TRBV29-1 and TRBJ2-6; 7 bases map to TRBD2. The CDR3 sequence is 14 residues long. V lost 6 bases to trimming and J lost 2 bases; unmatched junction nucleotides: 4. Germline V CDR1 and CDR2: SQVTM, ANQGSEA. The CDR3 DNA reads as TGCAGCGTGGAACGGGGGGCTGGGGCCAACGTCCTGACTTTC. This encodes CSVERGAGANVLTF.

The chain has TRBV4-3 and TRBJ2-7; D gene ambiguous. The CDR3 totals 13 residues. Per germline, CDR1 LGHNA and CDR2 YSLEER. The V end was cut by 4 bases, the J end by 1 base, with 8 bases between. For the CDR3, the DNA is TGCGCCAGCAGCCGGGAAGAATCCTACGAGCAGTACTTC. Translated, it gives CASSREESYEQYF.

This chain links TRBV12-3 or TRBV12-4 with TRBJ2-7; tentative D call: TRBD1 (5 bases). The CDR3 covers 13 residues. V lost 6 bases and J lost 2, with 11 bases in between. CDR3 coding DNA: TGTGCCAGCAGGCGACAGATAACCTACGAGCAGTACTTC. This translates into CASRRQITYEQYF.

The chain combines TRBV20-1 with TRBJ2-1, with D unresolved. Deletions cut 4 bases from V and 0 bases from J, with 10 bases between. There are 14 residues in the CDR3. Germline assignment: CDR1 DFQATT and CDR2 SNEGSKA (reference sequence). The CDR3 loop is CSAKAVSSYNEQFF. The DNA of the CDR3 is TGCAGTGCTAAAGCCGTTAGCTCCTACAATGAGCAGTTCTTC.

The chain is built from TRBV6-2 or TRBV6-3 and TRBJ1-1; 8 nucleotides align to TRBD1. V dropped 6 bases and J dropped 1; count of bases not matched to a gene: 13. The CDR3 is made up of 17 amino acids. Germline-derived CDR1 and CDR2 are MNHEY and SVGEGT. Here the CDR3 DNA reads TGTGCCAGCAGACGAGGACAGGGAGCGGTCCCGAACACTGAAGCTTTCTTT. Translation gives CASRRGQGAVPNTEAFF.

This CDR3 is CAVSSGGAREQFF. As DNA, the CDR3 is TGTGCCGTCTCTAGCGGGGGGGCTCGGGAGCAGTTCTTC. V and J are TRBV3-1 and TRBJ2-1; 12 bases align to TRBD2. The CDR3 consists of 13 residues. Germline CDR1 LGHDT, CDR2 YNNKEL (reference sequence). The junction had 9 bases not matched to a gene; V was cut back by 11 bases and J by 10 bases.

The genes are TRBV4-2 and TRBJ2-1, with D perhaps TRBD1 or TRBD2 (6 bases each). The CDR3 covers 16 residues. From germline, CDR1 is LGHNA and CDR2 YNFKEQ. The V and J ends lost 3 bases and 0 bases respectively, with 12 bases between them. For the CDR3, the DNA is TGTGCCAGCAGCCAGGGGGGCACAGGCTCCTACAATGAGCAGTTCTTC. Amino acid sequence: CASSQGGTGSYNEQFF.